These T cell receptor beta chains were read from a single sample in a study of blood T cell repertoires in COVID-19. TCRdb's copy holds only in-frame clones and misses some; the assay was immunoSEQ multiplex PCR. The repertoire holds a few hundred thousand clones, with more than 90% as singletons. Sequenced material: peripheral blood. The source is a person under 30 with COVID-19, enrolled during active disease. Both conserved end residues are part of each CDR3. Fields, in order: clone size, CDR3 length, V gene, D gene, J gene, CDR3 protein, CDR3 DNA. D genes are given only for firm matches. Some rows mark clone size as missing; the rest say once, few, many or name a class of expanded clone.

.	15	TRBV7-9	TRBD2	TRBJ2-1	CASSPGTSGFGEQFF	TGTGCCAGCAGCCCCGGGACTAGTGGGTTTGGTGAGCAGTTCTTC
.	16	TRBV5-1	TRBD2	TRBJ2-1	CASSPWTSVTYNEQFF	TGCGCCAGCAGCCCCTGGACTAGCGTTACCTACAATGAGCAGTTCTTC
.	14	TRBV4-1	.	TRBJ1-2	CASSPSGGLYGYTF	TGCGCCAGCAGCCCAAGCGGGGGACTTTATGGCTACACCTTC
.	15	TRBV29-1	.	TRBJ1-1	CSVAPLRSRNTEAFF	TGCAGCGTTGCCCCGTTGCGGTCGAGGAACACTGAAGCTTTCTTT
.	23	TRBV21-1	.	TRBJ2-2	CASSKEPGSKFIGLAGGTGELFF	TGTGCCAGCAGCAAAGAACCGGGATCTAAATTTATCGGACTAGCGGGAGGCACCGGGGAGCTGTTTTTT
.	11	TRBV12-3/TRBV12-4	.	TRBJ1-5	CASSFNGPQHF	TGTGCCAGCAGTTTTAACGGGCCCCAGCATTTT
.	17	TRBV24-1	TRBD2	TRBJ2-1	CATSPPTAGGVEAEQFF	TGTGCCACCAGTCCCCCGACGGCGGGAGGGGTAGAGGCTGAGCAGTTCTTC
once	13	TRBV6-2/TRBV6-3	TRBD1	TRBJ2-7	CASSWGQSYEQYF	TGTGCCAGCAGTTGGGGACAGTCCTACGAGCAGTACTTC
.	14	TRBV5-6	TRBD1	TRBJ2-5	CASSPPGQEETQYF	TGTGCCAGCAGCCCACCTGGACAGGAAGAGACCCAGTACTTC
.	15	TRBV27	.	TRBJ2-1	CASSPYSGSYNEQFF	TGTGCCAGCAGTCCCTATAGCGGCTCCTACAATGAGCAGTTCTTC
.	13	TRBV7-2	TRBD2	TRBJ2-5	CASSSSGRETQYF	TGTGCCAGCAGCTCGAGCGGGAGGGAGACCCAGTACTTC
.	15	TRBV5-1	.	TRBJ2-2	CASSQDYPNTGELFF	TGCGCCAGCAGCCAGGACTACCCGAACACCGGGGAGCTGTTTTTT
.	14	TRBV10-2	.	TRBJ2-7	CASSEKNRAYEQYF	TGCGCCAGCAGTGAGAAAAACAGGGCCTACGAGCAGTACTTC
.	14	TRBV20-1	TRBD2	TRBJ2-1	CSASPSSGAGEQFF	TGCAGTGCTAGTCCGTCTAGCGGGGCAGGTGAGCAGTTCTTC
.	12	TRBV28	.	TRBJ1-2	CASSNRGYGYTF	TGTGCCAGCAGCAACCGAGGATATGGCTACACCTTC
.	15	TRBV5-6	.	TRBJ1-4	CASSSYRAQDEKLFF	TGTGCCAGCAGCTCCTACAGGGCCCAGGATGAAAAACTGTTTTTT
.	16	TRBV10-3	TRBD2	TRBJ2-7	CAISEKGLAGSYEQYF	TGTGCCATCAGTGAAAAGGGACTAGCGGGATCGTACGAGCAGTACTTC
.	16	TRBV6-1	TRBD2	TRBJ2-7	CASSEGLAGGPYEQYF	TGTGCCAGCAGTGAAGGACTAGCGGGAGGGCCTTACGAGCAGTACTTC
.	14	TRBV2	TRBD1	TRBJ1-2	CASRSETGASGYTF	TGTGCCAGCAGATCGGAGACAGGGGCCTCTGGCTACACCTTC
.	15	TRBV6-1	.	TRBJ1-1	CASSESFNMNTEAFF	TGTGCCAGCAGTGAATCTTTCAACATGAACACTGAAGCTTTCTTT
.	13	TRBV2	TRBD2	TRBJ2-7	CAGASGGPGEQYF	TGTGCCGGCGCTTCGGGAGGGCCGGGAGAGCAGTACTTC
.	16	TRBV4-1	.	TRBJ2-7	CASSQDSAASLYEQYF	TGCGCCAGCAGCCAAGATTCAGCGGCCTCCCTATACGAGCAGTACTTC
.	16	TRBV27	TRBD2	TRBJ2-1	CASSLAVAGGKNEQFF	TGTGCCAGCAGTTTAGCCGTAGCGGGAGGGAAAAATGAGCAGTTCTTC
.	18	TRBV7-9	.	TRBJ2-2	CASSTQGGAILSTGELFF	TGTGCCAGCAGCACCCAAGGTGGGGCAATCTTAAGCACCGGGGAGCTGTTTTTT
.	16	TRBV19	.	TRBJ2-2	CASSIRLFEGAGELFF	TGTGCCAGTAGTATCAGACTATTCGAGGGGGCCGGGGAGCTGTTTTTT
.	11	TRBV2	.	TRBJ2-2	CASSVTGELFF	TGTGCCAGCAGTGTAACCGGGGAGCTGTTTTTT
.	16	TRBV12-5	TRBD1	TRBJ1-4	CASGLETGQGDEKLFF	TGTGCTAGTGGTTTGGAAACGGGACAGGGGGATGAAAAACTGTTTTTT
.	13	TRBV5-1	.	TRBJ1-6	CASSGGENSPLHF	TGCGCCAGCAGCGGAGGGGAGAATTCACCCCTCCACTTT
.	15	TRBV3-1/TRBV3-2	TRBD1	TRBJ1-2	CASSLGQGANYGYTF	TGTGCCAGCAGCCTGGGACAGGGGGCAAACTATGGCTACACCTTC
few	14	TRBV7-9	TRBD1	TRBJ1-4	CASSSRQGGEKLFF	TGTGCCAGCTCCAGCCGACAGGGCGGTGAAAAACTGTTTTTT
.	16	TRBV28	TRBD1	TRBJ1-2	CASSFNRGQGFYGYTF	TGTGCCAGCAGTTTCAACAGGGGGCAGGGTTTTTATGGCTACACCTTC
.	13	TRBV10-1	.	TRBJ1-2	CASSESRSGGYTF	TGCGCCAGCAGTGAGTCGAGGAGCGGTGGCTACACCTTC
.	14	TRBV21-1	.	TRBJ1-5	CASMTGGPNQPQHF	TGTGCCAGCATGACGGGGGGACCCAATCAGCCCCAGCATTTT
.	15	TRBV5-1	.	TRBJ2-3	CASSERTSSTDTQYF	TGCGCCAGCAGCGAACGCACTTCTAGCACAGATACGCAGTATTTT
once	15	TRBV6-5	.	TRBJ1-6	CASSYSAGRDSPLHF	TGTGCCAGCAGTTACTCAGCAGGGAGGGATTCACCCCTCCACTTT
.	13	TRBV24-1	.	TRBJ1-1	CATGLRGSTEAFF	TGTGCCACCGGGCTCCGGGGAAGCACTGAAGCTTTCTTT
once	13	TRBV6-2/TRBV6-3	.	TRBJ2-1	CASSYSYSNEQFF	TGTGCCAGCAGTTATTCGTACAGCAATGAGCAGTTCTTC
.	14	TRBV5-6	TRBD2	TRBJ2-1	CASSGGLVINEQFF	TGTGCCAGCAGCGGAGGACTAGTAATCAATGAGCAGTTCTTC
.	13	TRBV12-3/TRBV12-4	.	TRBJ2-3	CASRTTSTDTQYF	TGTGCCAGCAGGACAACTAGCACAGATACGCAGTATTTT
once	13	TRBV29-1	TRBD2	TRBJ2-1	CSVVTSGTNEQFF	TGCAGCGTTGTGACTAGCGGGACCAATGAGCAGTTCTTC
.	16	TRBV6-5	TRBD1	TRBJ1-1	CASSYTSTGVGTEAFF	TGTGCCAGCAGTTACACCTCGACAGGGGTTGGTACTGAAGCTTTCTTT
.	17	TRBV4-2	.	TRBJ1-2	CASSQDPGQKENYGYTF	TGTGCCAGCAGCCAAGACCCAGGACAGAAAGAAAACTATGGCTACACCTTC
few	16	TRBV13	TRBD2	TRBJ2-1	CASSLWLAGEKPEQFF	TGTGCCAGCAGCTTATGGCTAGCGGGGGAGAAACCGGAGCAGTTCTTC
.	16	TRBV6-5	.	TRBJ2-1	CASSYFLDSSYNEQFF	TGTGCCAGCAGTTACTTCCTAGATTCCTCCTACAATGAGCAGTTCTTC
.	15	TRBV7-2	.	TRBJ1-6	CASSLGARMDSPLHF	TGTGCCAGCAGCTTAGGGGCCAGGATGGATTCACCCCTCCACTTT
.	13	TRBV29-1	.	TRBJ1-1	CSVVALDFAEAFF	TGCAGCGTTGTGGCCCTCGATTTCGCTGAAGCTTTCTTT
once	16	TRBV24-1	.	TRBJ2-1	CATSEPAGRRDNEQFF	TGTGCCACCAGTGAGCCCGCAGGGCGTCGGGACAATGAGCAGTTCTTC
.	14	TRBV7-2	.	TRBJ2-2	CASSLAGRTGELFF	TGTGCCAGCAGCTTAGCGGGCCGCACCGGGGAGCTGTTTTTT
.	13	TRBV29-1	TRBD2	TRBJ2-1	CSVASGRYSEQFF	TGCAGCGTGGCTAGCGGGAGGTACAGTGAGCAGTTCTTC
.	14	TRBV9	.	TRBJ2-5	CASSVGGGAETQYF	TGTGCCAGCAGCGTAGGCGGAGGTGCTGAGACCCAGTACTTC
.	15	TRBV19	TRBD2	TRBJ2-7	CASSIDPSGAYEQYF	TGTGCCAGTAGTATAGACCCTAGCGGAGCCTACGAGCAGTACTTC
once	14	TRBV27	.	TRBJ1-5	CASSLRGGNQPQHF	TGTGCCAGCAGTTTGCGGGGGGGCAATCAGCCCCAGCATTTT